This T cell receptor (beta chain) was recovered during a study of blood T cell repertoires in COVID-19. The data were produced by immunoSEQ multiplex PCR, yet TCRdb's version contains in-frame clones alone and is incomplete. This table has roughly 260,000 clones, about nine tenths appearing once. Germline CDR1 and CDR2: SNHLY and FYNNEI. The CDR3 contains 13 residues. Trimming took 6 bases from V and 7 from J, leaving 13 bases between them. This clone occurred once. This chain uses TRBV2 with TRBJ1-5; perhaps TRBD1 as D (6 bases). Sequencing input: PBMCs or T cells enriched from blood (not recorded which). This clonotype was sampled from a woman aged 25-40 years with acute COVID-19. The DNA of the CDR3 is TGTGCCAGCAGCGTTACAGGGAACCAGCCCCAGCATTTT. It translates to CASSVTGNQPQHF.